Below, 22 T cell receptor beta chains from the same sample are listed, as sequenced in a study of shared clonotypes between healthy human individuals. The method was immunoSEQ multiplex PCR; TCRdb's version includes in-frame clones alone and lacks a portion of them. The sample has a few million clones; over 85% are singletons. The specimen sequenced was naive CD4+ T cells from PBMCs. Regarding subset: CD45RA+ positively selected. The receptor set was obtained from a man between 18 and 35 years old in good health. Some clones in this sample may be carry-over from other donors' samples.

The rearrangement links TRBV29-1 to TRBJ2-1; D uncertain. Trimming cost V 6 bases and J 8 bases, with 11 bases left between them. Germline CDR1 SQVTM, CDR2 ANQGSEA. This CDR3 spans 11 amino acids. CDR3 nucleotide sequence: TGCAGCGTGGTTGGGCGAGATGAGCAGTTCTTC. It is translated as CSVVGRDEQFF.

The CDR3 reads CASSSPGDREKLFF. The CDR3 nucleotides read TGTGCCAGCAGCTCCCCTGGGGATCGGGAAAAACTGTTTTTT. J is TRBJ1-4 and V is TRBV2; D remains ambiguous. CDR1 SNHLY and CDR2 FYNNEI come from the germline V gene. The V gene lost 6 bases and the J gene lost 8 bases, with 16 bases spanning the gap. The CDR3 loop spans 14 amino acids. The full variable domain, with the rest looked up from reference TRBV2 and TRBJ1-4, is EPEVTQTPSHQVTQMGQEVILRCVPISNHLYFYWYRQILGQKVEFLVSFYNNEISEKSEIFDDQFSVERPDGSNFTLKIRSTKLEDSAMYFCASSSPGDREKLFFGSGTQLSVL.

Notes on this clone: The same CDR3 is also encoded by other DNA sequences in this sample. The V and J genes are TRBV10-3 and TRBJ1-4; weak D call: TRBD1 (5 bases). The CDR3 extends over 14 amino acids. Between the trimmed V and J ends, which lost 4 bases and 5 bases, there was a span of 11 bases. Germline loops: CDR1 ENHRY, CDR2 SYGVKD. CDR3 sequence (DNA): TGTGCCATCAGTGGGGGGGGGACCAATGAAAAACTGTTTTTT. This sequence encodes CAISGGGTNEKLFF.

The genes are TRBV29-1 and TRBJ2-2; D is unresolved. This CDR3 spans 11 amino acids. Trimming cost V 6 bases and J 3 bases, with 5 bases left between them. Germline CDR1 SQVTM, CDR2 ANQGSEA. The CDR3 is CSVMDTGELFF. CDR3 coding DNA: TGCAGCGTGATGGACACCGGGGAGCTGTTTTTT.

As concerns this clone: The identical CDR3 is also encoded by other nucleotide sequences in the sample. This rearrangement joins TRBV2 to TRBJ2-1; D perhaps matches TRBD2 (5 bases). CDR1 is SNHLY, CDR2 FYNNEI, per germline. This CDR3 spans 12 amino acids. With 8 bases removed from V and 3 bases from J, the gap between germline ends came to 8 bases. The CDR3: CASRRDYNEQFF. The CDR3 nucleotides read TGTGCCAGCCGCCGGGACTACAATGAGCAGTTCTTC.

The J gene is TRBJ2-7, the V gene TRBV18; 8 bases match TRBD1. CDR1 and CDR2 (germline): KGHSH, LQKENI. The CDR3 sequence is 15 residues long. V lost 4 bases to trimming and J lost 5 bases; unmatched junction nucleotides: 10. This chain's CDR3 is CASSQPGGGLDEQYF. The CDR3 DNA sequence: TGTGCCAGCTCACAACCAGGGGGCGGACTGGACGAGCAGTACTTC.

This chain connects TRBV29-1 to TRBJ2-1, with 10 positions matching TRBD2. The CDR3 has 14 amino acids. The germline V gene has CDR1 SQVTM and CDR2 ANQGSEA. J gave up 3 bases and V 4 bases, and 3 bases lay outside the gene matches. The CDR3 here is CSVVLAGVYNEQFF. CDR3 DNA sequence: TGCAGCGTTGTTCTAGCGGGGGTCTACAATGAGCAGTTCTTC.

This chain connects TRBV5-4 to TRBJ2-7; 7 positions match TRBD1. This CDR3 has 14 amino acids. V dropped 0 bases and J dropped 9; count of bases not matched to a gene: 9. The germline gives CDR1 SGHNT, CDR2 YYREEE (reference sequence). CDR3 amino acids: CASSLETQGLGQYF. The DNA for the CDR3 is TGTGCCAGCAGCTTGGAGACACAGGGGTTAGGGCAGTACTTC.

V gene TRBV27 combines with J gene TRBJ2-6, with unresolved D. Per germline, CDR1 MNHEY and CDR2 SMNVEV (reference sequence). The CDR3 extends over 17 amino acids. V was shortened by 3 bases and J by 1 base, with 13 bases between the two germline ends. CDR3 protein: CASSFLGTSSGANVLTF. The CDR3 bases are TGTGCCAGCAGTTTCCTAGGTACCTCTTCTGGGGCCAACGTCCTGACTTTC.

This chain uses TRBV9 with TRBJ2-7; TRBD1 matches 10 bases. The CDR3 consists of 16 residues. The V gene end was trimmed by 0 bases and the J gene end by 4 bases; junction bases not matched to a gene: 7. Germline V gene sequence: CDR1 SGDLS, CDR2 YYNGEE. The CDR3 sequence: CASSVAPGQGIYEQYF. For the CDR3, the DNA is TGTGCCAGCAGCGTAGCCCCGGGACAGGGGATTTACGAGCAGTACTTC.

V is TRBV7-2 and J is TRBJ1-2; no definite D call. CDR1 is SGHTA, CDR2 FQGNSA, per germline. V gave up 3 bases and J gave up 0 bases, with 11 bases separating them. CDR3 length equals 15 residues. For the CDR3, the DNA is TGTGCCAGCAGCTTTGGTCAGATAGCTAACTATGGCTACACCTTC. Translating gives CASSFGQIANYGYTF.

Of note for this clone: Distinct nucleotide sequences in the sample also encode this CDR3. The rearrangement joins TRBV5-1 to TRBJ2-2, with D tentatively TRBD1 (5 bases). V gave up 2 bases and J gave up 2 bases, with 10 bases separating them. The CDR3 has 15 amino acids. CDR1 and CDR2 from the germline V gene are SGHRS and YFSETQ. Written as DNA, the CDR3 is TGCGCCAGCAGCTTCGGCACAGGCAACACCGGGGAGCTGTTTTTT. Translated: CASSFGTGNTGELFF.

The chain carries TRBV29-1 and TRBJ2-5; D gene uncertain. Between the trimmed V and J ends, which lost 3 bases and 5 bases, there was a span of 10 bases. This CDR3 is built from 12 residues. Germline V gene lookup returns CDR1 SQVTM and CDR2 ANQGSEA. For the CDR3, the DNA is TGCAGCGTTGAGTACCTAGGGGAGACCCAGTACTTC. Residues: CSVEYLGETQYF.

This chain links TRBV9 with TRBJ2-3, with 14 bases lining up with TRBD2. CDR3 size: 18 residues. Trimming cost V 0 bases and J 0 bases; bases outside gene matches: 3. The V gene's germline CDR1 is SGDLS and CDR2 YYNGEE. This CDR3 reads CASSVGRLAGGSTDTQYF. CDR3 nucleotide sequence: TGTGCCAGCAGCGTAGGACGACTAGCGGGAGGGAGCACAGATACGCAGTATTTT. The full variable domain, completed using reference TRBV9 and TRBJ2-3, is DSGVTQTPKHLITATGQRVTLRCSPRSGDLSVYWYQQSLDQGLQFLIQYYNGEERAKGNILERFSAQQFPDLHSELNLSSLELGDSALYFCASSVGRLAGGSTDTQYFGPGTRLTVL.

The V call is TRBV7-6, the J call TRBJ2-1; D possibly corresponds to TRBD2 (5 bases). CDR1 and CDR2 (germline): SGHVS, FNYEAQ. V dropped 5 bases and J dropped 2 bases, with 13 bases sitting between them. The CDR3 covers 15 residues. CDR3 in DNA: TGTGCCAGCAGCCCCAGACTACCCCCCTACAATGAGCAGTTCTTC. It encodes CASSPRLPPYNEQFF.

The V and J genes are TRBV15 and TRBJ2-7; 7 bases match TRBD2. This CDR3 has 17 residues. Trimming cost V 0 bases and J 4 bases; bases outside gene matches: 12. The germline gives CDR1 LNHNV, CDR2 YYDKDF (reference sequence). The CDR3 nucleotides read TGTGCCACCAGCAGAGATGTTTTGGCTAGCGGTGCGTACGAGCAGTACTTC. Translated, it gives CATSRDVLASGAYEQYF.

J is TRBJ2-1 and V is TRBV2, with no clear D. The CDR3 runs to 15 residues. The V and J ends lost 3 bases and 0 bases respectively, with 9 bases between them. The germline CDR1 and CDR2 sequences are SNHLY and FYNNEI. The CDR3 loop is CASSDAESSYNEQFF. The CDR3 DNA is TGTGCCAGCAGTGATGCGGAAAGCTCCTACAATGAGCAGTTCTTC.

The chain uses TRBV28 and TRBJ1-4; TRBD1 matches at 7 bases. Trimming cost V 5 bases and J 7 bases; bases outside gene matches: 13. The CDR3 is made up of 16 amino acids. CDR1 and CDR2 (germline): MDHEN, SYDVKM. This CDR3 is CASSPRQGRGLEKLFF. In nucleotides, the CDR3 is TGTGCCAGCAGTCCGCGCCAGGGGAGGGGGCTTGAAAAACTGTTTTTT.

CDR3 sequence reads: CASSLRSSGTDTQYF. CDR3 coding DNA: TGTGCCAGCAGCTTAAGGTCCTCGGGGACAGATACGCAGTATTTT. The chain recombines TRBV7-3 with TRBJ2-3, with D tentatively TRBD2 (5 bases). Germline CDR1 SGHTA, CDR2 FQGTGA. The V gene lost 1 base and the J gene lost 3 bases, with 11 bases spanning the gap. The CDR3 has 15 residues.

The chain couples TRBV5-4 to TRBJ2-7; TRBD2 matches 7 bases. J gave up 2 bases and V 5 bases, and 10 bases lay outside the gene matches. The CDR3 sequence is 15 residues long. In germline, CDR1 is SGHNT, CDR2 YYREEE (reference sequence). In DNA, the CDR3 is TGTGCCAGCAGTCCCGGGGGGTTGGGGGCCTACGAGCAGTACTTC. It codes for CASSPGGLGAYEQYF.

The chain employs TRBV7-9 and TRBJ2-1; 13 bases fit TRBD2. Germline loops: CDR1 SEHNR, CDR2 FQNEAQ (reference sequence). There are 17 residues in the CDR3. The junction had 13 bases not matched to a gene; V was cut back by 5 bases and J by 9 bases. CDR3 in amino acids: CASSAPGLAGSRSEQFF. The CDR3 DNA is TGTGCCAGCAGCGCACCGGGACTAGCGGGAAGTCGGAGTGAGCAGTTCTTC.

The CDR3 sequence is CAWSLGQYQETQYF. CDR3 nucleotides: TGTGCCTGGAGTTTAGGACAGTACCAAGAGACCCAGTACTTC. This chain uses TRBV30 with TRBJ2-5, with D possibly being TRBD1 (6 bases). The V gene's germline CDR1 is GTSNPN and CDR2 SVGIG (reference sequence). This CDR3 is 14 amino acids long. Deletions cut 2 bases from V and 0 bases from J, with 10 bases between.